The 16 T cell receptor beta chains given below trace back to one sample, sequenced in a study of PD-L1 blockade in urothelial cancer (TCRdb year 2017). Preparation of the library involved the immunoSEQ multiplex PCR assay. TCRdb provides this immuneACCESS table in a form limited to in-frame rearrangements. Some clones are lacking; in checked studies, under half of them reflect an unresolved V gene, and why the rest are absent is not known. This sample has about 30,000 clones in its table, and around three quarters of those were observed once. Jointly, the top ten make up around 3.3% of the sample. The meaning of the sample's time point label: peripheral blood 6 weeks after treatment start. The sequencing here drew on PBMCs, taken around atezolizumab (anti-PD-L1) treatment. These receptors originate from a man in his 70s with urothelial cancer.

This clone was seen a handful of times. The chain recombines TRBV29-1 with TRBJ1-1, with D uncertain. This CDR3 has 14 amino acids. Trimming removed 5 bases at V and 2 bases at J, with 15 bases between. The germline CDR1 and CDR2 sequences are SQVTM and ANQGSEA. DNA of the CDR3: TGCAGCGTTTATGAGGGTTACGGAAACACTGAAGCTTTCTTT. Translation: CSVYEGYGNTEAFF.

V is TRBV7-9 and J is TRBJ2-3; TRBD1 matches at 7 bases. The J segment lost 3 bases and the V segment lost 5 bases, leaving 8 bases of the junction unmatched. The CDR3 has 15 amino acids. The germline V gene has CDR1 SEHNR and CDR2 FQNEAQ (reference sequence). This chain's CDR3 is CASSPRPQGTDTQYF. CDR3 DNA sequence: TGTGCCAGCAGCCCAAGACCACAGGGGACAGATACGCAGTATTTT.

This clone has more than one count but fewer than ten. The V gene is TRBV29-1, the J gene TRBJ1-3; D possibly corresponds to TRBD1 (5 bases). Germline-derived CDR1 and CDR2 are SQVTM and ANQGSEA. The V and J ends lost 8 bases and 0 bases respectively, with 11 bases between them. CDR3 length equals 13 residues. The CDR3 sequence is CSPGQNSGNTIYF. The CDR3 bases are TGCAGCCCCGGACAAAACTCTGGAAACACCATATATTTT. Full variable domain (remainder filled in from reference TRBV29-1 and TRBJ1-3): SAVISQKPSRDICQRGTSLTIQCQVDSQVTMMFWYRQQPGQSLTLIATANQGSEATYESGFVIDKFPISRPNLTFSTLTVSNMSPEDSSIYLCSPGQNSGNTIYFGEGSWLTVV.

The sample holds one count of this clone. The V gene is TRBV4-3, the J gene TRBJ1-4; D is ambiguous. Germline CDR1 reads LGHNA; CDR2 reads YSLEER. The germline V and J ends were trimmed by 4 bases and 5 bases, with 17 bases remaining between them. This CDR3 has 16 residues. The CDR3 sequence: CASSPGIPPLNEKLFF. DNA of the CDR3: TGCGCCAGCAGCCCTGGAATACCACCACTAAATGAAAAACTGTTTTTT.

V and J are TRBV7-7 and TRBJ2-2; 10 bases map to TRBD2. CDR3 length: 15 amino acids. From germline, CDR1 is SSHAT and CDR2 FNYEAQ (reference sequence). Trimming at V came to 5 bases and at J to 3 bases, leaving 3 bases not matched to a gene. The CDR3 is CASSALAGDTGELFF. CDR3 coding DNA: TGTGCCAGCAGCGCGCTAGCGGGGGACACCGGGGAGCTGTTTTTT. The variable domain in full, with the rest retrieved from reference TRBV7-7 and TRBJ2-2, is GAGVSQSPRYKVTKRGQDVTLRCDPISSHATLYWYQQALGQGPEFLTYFNYEAQPDKSGLPSDRFSAERPEGSISTLTIQRTEQRDSAMYRCASSALAGDTGELFFGEGSRLTVL.

Only one count was recorded for this clone. The rearrangement uses TRBV19 and TRBJ2-6; a weak D match, TRBD1 (6 bases). Trimming removed 3 bases from V and 0 bases from J, with 12 bases in between. Germline V CDR1 and CDR2: LNHDA, SQIVND (reference sequence). The CDR3 has 17 amino acids. The DNA of the CDR3 is TGTGCCAGTAGTATGGGACACAGAAGCTCTGGGGCCAACGTCCTGACTTTC. Translated: CASSMGHRSSGANVLTF.

The CDR3 is CASSLEFRGPTIQAFF. In nucleotides, the CDR3 is TGTGCCAGCAGCTTGGAGTTCCGAGGTCCAACAATACAAGCTTTCTTT. The chain is built from TRBV5-5 and TRBJ1-1; D is undetermined. The CDR3 has 16 residues. V was pared by 0 bases and J by 9 bases, with 21 bases between. In germline, CDR1 is SGHKS, CDR2 YYEKEE (reference sequence).

DNA for the CDR3: TGTGCCTGGAGTGTAGGGGGGGGCTCTGGCTACACCTTC. It yields the protein CAWSVGGGSGYTF. The chain carries TRBV30 and TRBJ1-2; the D gene is possibly TRBD1 (6 bases). Per the germline V gene, CDR1 is GTSNPN and CDR2 is SVGIG (reference sequence). The CDR3 runs 13 residues. The V end was cut by 0 bases, the J end by 7 bases, with 12 bases between.

The table lists this clone with a few counts. The rearrangement joins TRBV19 to TRBJ2-7; 11 positions agree with TRBD1. This CDR3 comprises 14 residues. Germline V CDR1 and CDR2: LNHDA, SQIVND (reference sequence). V lost 6 bases and J lost 3; bases outside the gene matches: 4. CDR3 bases: TGTGCCAGTAGCCGGGACAGGGGGAACTACGAGCAGTACTTC. Translating it yields CASSRDRGNYEQYF.

This rearrangement joins TRBV7-9 to TRBJ2-7; D ambiguous. CDR3 length: 16 amino acids. Trimming removed 1 base from V and 0 bases from J, with 13 bases in between. The germline V gene has CDR1 SEHNR and CDR2 FQNEAQ (reference sequence). CDR3 sequence reads: CASSLGGGGASYEQYF. The CDR3 bases are TGTGCCAGCAGCTTAGGAGGCGGCGGAGCCTCCTACGAGCAGTACTTC.

The rearrangement uses TRBV28 and TRBJ2-2, with 8 bases lining up with TRBD1. The J segment lost 4 bases and the V segment lost 3 bases, leaving 1 base of the junction unmatched. This CDR3 comprises 14 residues. CDR1 MDHEN and CDR2 SYDVKM come from the germline V gene. The CDR3 loop reads CASSFRGPTGELFF. The CDR3 DNA follows: TGTGCCAGCAGTTTCAGGGGGCCCACCGGGGAGCTGTTTTTT.

The table lists this clone with a few counts. This rearrangement joins TRBV7-6 to TRBJ2-2, with D unclear. This CDR3 region has 12 residues. Trimming shortened V by 5 bases and J by 8 bases, and 9 bases separated the two germline ends. CDR1 is SGHVS, CDR2 FNYEAQ, per germline. CDR3 residues: CASSKRVGELFF. CDR3 coding DNA: TGTGCCAGCAGCAAACGGGTTGGGGAGCTGTTTTTT.

The V gene is TRBV4-1, the J gene TRBJ1-1; no clear D. Germline V gene lookup returns CDR1 MGHRA and CDR2 YSYEKL. Trimming took off 3 bases at V and 2 bases at J, with 13 bases between the two ends. The CDR3 consists of 15 residues. Here the CDR3 DNA reads TGCGCCAGCAGCCACATAGGCCAGGTCAACACTGAAGCTTTCTTT. Residues: CASSHIGQVNTEAFF.

This rearrangement joins TRBV9 to TRBJ2-7, with a tentative D call TRBD1 (7 bases). The germline V gene has CDR1 SGDLS and CDR2 YYNGEE. The CDR3 covers 15 residues. Trimming shortened V by 0 bases and J by 3 bases, and 13 bases separated the two germline ends. CDR3 region: CASSVAQGGIYEQYF. The DNA for the CDR3 is TGTGCCAGCAGCGTAGCCCAGGGGGGTATCTACGAGCAGTACTTC.

The chain is built from TRBV19 and TRBJ2-1, with D tentatively TRBD2 (5 bases). The CDR3 loop spans 15 amino acids. The V and J ends lost 5 bases and 0 bases respectively, with 11 bases between them. Germline CDR1 LNHDA, CDR2 SQIVND (reference sequence). CDR3 DNA sequence: TGTGCCAGTAGTCGAGGAGGCTACTCCTACAATGAGCAGTTCTTC. This sequence encodes CASSRGGYSYNEQFF.

The CDR3 loop is CASVQGNYGYTF. The DNA for the CDR3 is TGTGCCAGTGTACAGGGTAACTATGGCTACACCTTC. This chain links TRBV6-6 with TRBJ1-2, with D maybe TRBD1 (6 bases). The CDR3 extends over 12 amino acids. Looked up from germline, CDR1 is MNHNY and CDR2 is SVGAGI (reference sequence). Trimming cost V 9 bases and J 1 base, with 9 bases left between them.